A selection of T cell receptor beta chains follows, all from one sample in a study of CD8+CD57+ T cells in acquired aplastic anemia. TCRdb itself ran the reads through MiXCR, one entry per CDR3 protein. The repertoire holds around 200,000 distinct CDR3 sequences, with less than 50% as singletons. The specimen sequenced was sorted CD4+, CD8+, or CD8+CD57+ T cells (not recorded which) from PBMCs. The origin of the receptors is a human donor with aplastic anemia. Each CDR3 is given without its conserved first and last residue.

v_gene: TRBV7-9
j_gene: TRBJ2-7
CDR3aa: ASSLGGSDEQY

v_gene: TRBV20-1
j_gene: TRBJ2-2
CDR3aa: SARDAGAGENYGELF

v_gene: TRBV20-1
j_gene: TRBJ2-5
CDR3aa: SATDETQY

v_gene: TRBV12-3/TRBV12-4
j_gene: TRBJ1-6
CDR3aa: ASSSASSPLH

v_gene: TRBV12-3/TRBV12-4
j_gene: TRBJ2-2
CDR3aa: ASNGGTANTGELF

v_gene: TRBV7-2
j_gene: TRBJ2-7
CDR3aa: ASSLRTAATYEQY

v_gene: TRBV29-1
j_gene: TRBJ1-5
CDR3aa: SVMDWNQPQH

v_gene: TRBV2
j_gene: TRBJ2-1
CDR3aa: ASSGLAVTYNEQF

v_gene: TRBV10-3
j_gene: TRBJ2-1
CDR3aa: AISESGEQF

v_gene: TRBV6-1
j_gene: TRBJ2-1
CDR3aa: ASSLRLLSSYNEQF

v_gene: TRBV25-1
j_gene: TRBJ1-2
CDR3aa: ASRGTGGANYGYT

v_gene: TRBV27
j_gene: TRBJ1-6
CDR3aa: ASSLVGPLSNSPLH

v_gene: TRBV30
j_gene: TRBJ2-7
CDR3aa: AWRKSGAYEQY

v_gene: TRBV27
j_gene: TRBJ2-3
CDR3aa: ASNSRGGTQY

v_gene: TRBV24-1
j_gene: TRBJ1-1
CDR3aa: ATSEGGTEAF

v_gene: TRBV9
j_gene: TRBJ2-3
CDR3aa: ASSTGVAGGGDTQY

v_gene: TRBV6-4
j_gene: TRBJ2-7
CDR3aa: ASIPGQDSYEQY

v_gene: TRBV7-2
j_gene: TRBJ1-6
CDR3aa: ASSPNNSPLH

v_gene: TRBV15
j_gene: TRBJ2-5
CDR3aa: ATSRVYGGEETQY

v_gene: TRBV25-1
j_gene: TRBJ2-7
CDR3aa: ASSDRTYEQY

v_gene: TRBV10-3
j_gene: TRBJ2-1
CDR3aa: AIRSGQGVDEQF

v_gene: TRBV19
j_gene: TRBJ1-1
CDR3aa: ASSIEQGGNTEAF

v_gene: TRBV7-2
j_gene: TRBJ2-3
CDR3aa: ASSRDTVPDTQY

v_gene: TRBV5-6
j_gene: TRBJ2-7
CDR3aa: ASSLETDEQY

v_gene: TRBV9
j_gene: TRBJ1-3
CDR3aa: ASRSGEWENTIY

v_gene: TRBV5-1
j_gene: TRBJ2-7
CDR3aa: ASSLRTSGDDEQY

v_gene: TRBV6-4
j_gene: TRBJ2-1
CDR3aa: ASSDSAGGYNEQF

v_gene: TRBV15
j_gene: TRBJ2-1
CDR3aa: ATSRDRGIDEQF

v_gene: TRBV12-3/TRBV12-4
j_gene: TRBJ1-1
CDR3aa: ASSGTVGAF

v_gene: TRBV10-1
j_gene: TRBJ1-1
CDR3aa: ASSPPGQGELMNTEAF

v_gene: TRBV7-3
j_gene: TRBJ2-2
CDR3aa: ASSPGAKPGELF

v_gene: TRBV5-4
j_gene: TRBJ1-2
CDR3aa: ASSLNRGYT

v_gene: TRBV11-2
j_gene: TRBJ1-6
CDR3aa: ASSLTVAANSPLH

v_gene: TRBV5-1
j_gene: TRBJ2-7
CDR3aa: ASSLVASGNYEQY

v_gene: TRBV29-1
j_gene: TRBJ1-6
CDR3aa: SVRGPKEHSPLH

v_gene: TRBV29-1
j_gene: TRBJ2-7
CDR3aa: SVGGVGEQY

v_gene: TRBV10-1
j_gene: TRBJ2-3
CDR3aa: ASSSTTDTQY

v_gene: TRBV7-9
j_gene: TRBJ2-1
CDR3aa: ASSFKGNEQF

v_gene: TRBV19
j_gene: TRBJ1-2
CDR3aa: ASSITGGANYGYT

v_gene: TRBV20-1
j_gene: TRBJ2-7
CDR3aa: SSDSGRVAGSYEQY

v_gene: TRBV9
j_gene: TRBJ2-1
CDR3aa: ASSGPRNEQF

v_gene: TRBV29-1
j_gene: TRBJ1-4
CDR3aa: SARVGSSNEKLF

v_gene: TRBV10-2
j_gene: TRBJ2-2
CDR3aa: ASSGGGGATGELF

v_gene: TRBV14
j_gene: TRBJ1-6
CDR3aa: ASSQDGGQMNSPLH

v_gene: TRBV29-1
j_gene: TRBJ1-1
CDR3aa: SVDQAPNTEAF

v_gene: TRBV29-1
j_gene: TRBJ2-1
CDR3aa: SVTGPTYNEQF

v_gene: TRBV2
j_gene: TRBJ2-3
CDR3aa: ASSEAGLRYGDTQY

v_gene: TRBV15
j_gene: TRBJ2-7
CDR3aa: ATSREGTGPYEQY

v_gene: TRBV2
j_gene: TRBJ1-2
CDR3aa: ASSDTDGN

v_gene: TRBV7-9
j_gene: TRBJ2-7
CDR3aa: ASGGTDTYEQY

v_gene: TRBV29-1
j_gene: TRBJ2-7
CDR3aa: SVGGTGGGEQY

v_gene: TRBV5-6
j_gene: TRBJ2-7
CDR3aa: ASSFRETYEQY

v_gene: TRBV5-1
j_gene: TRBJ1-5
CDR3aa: ALQGWGNQPQH

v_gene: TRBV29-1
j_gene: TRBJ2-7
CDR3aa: SVIQGADEQY

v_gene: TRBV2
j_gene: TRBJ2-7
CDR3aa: ASRGGPQTLYEQY